Below, 19 T cell receptor beta chains from the same sample are listed, as sequenced in a study of T cells after yellow fever vaccination. From the 5' RACE reads, TCRdb called clonotypes with MiXCR, one entry per CDR3 protein. Here the sample spans under 400,000 distinct CDR3 sequences, around 12% being singletons. The sample in question was CD4+ T cells sorted from PBMCs, obtained 15 days after the yellow fever booster vaccination. The receptors were gathered from a man younger than 35 who received the YFV17D yellow fever vaccine.

The rearrangement uses TRBV20-1 and TRBJ1-2; the match to TRBD1 covers 7 bases. J lost 1 base, V lost 2 bases, and 7 bases had no gene match. This CDR3 has 15 amino acids. CDR1 DFQATT and CDR2 SNEGSKA come from the germline V gene (reference sequence). The CDR3 sequence: CSARTTGDYNYGYTF. CDR3 nucleotide sequence: TGCAGTGCTAGAACTACAGGGGACTATAACTATGGCTACACCTTC.

The CDR3 sequence is CSARGGAGGLHGYTF. Written as DNA, the CDR3 is TGCAGTGCTAGAGGGGGGGCAGGGGGCCTCCACGGCTACACCTTC. This chain uses TRBV20-1 with TRBJ1-2, with 8 bases identical to TRBD1. This CDR3 contains 15 residues. CDR1 and CDR2 (germline): DFQATT, SNEGSKA (reference sequence). The V segment lost 1 base and the J segment 8 bases; nucleotides outside the gene matches: 12.

This clonotype turned up a few times. V usage is TRBV4-3 and J usage is TRBJ2-6; no clear D. Trimming took 1 base from V and 0 from J, leaving 10 bases between them. Germline V CDR1 and CDR2: LGHNA, YSLEER. The CDR3 totals 17 residues. CDR3 DNA sequence: TGCGCCAGCAGCCAAGTGGTCTCCCGCTCTGGGGCCAACGTCCTGACTTTC. Its translation: CASSQVVSRSGANVLTF.

The chain employs TRBV5-6 and TRBJ2-6, with no clear D. This CDR3 is built from 15 residues. Germline V gene lookup returns CDR1 SGHDT and CDR2 YYEEEE. The V end was cut by 5 bases, the J end by 0 bases, with 9 bases between. In nucleotides, the CDR3 is TGTGCCAGCAGAACCTTTAGCTCTGGGGCCAACGTCCTGACTTTC. Residues: CASRTFSSGANVLTF.

In its sample, this clonotype was seen a few times. J is TRBJ1-4 and V is TRBV20-1, with 7 bases aligning to TRBD1. The length of the CDR3 is 15 residues. J lost 10 bases, V lost 2 bases, and 13 bases had no gene match. Germline assignment: CDR1 DFQATT and CDR2 SNEGSKA (reference sequence). The CDR3 region is CSARRDSHPNGKLFF. CDR3 DNA: TGCAGTGCTAGACGGGACAGCCACCCGAACGGAAAACTGTTTTTT.

This clonotype was counted between two and nine times. The chain is built from TRBV9 and TRBJ1-3, with no clear D. Germline loops: CDR1 SGDLS, CDR2 YYNGEE. V was clipped by 2 bases and J by 0 bases, with 15 bases between them. The CDR3 runs 17 residues. CDR3 sequence: CASSVDVVPTSGNTIYF. In DNA form, the CDR3 reads TGTGCCAGCAGCGTGGATGTAGTCCCGACCTCTGGAAACACCATATATTTT.

This clonotype was counted ten times or more. This sequence joins TRBV12-3 or TRBV12-4 and TRBJ1-6; the D is unclear. The CDR3 consists of 14 residues. Trimming stripped 6 bases from V and 9 bases from J, with 15 bases between. In DNA, the CDR3 is TGTGCCAGCAGACACGACCGATCGGGTTCACCCCTCCACTTT. Translation gives CASRHDRSGSPLHF.

This clonotype was detected only a few times. The chain links TRBV3-1 to TRBJ2-5, with 10 bases matching TRBD2. The CDR3 is made up of 16 amino acids. V gave up 3 bases and J gave up 2 bases; unmatched junction bases: 6. Germline lookup yields CDR1 LGHDT and CDR2 YNNKEL (reference sequence). The CDR3 sequence: CASSHWSGGVQETQYF. CDR3 nucleotide sequence: TGTGCCAGCAGCCACTGGAGCGGGGGGGTTCAAGAGACCCAGTACTTC.

The chain recombines TRBV7-3 with TRBJ1-1; tentatively, D is TRBD1 (5 bases). Germline V gene data show CDR1 as SGHTA and CDR2 as FQGTGA. This CDR3 comprises 17 residues. The V gene lost 1 base and the J gene lost 5 bases, with 20 bases spanning the gap. This CDR3 is CASSLNGQGSLGTEAFF. Written as DNA, the CDR3 is TGTGCCAGCAGCTTAAACGGCCAGGGTTCTTTGGGGACTGAAGCTTTCTTT.

The chain combines TRBV7-2 with TRBJ1-2; 9 bases align to TRBD1. Germline-derived CDR1 and CDR2 are SGHTA and FQGNSA. J lost 4 bases, V lost 5 bases, and 8 bases had no gene match. The CDR3 contains 15 residues. The DNA for the CDR3 is TGTGCCAGCAGCGAAAGACAGGGGGAAGCCTATGGCTACACCTTC. It translates to CASSERQGEAYGYTF.

This clonotype appeared a few times. J is TRBJ2-1 and V is TRBV5-1; 7 bases map to TRBD1. With 2 bases clipped from V and 4 bases from J, the junction kept 6 bases outside the gene matches. Germline assignment: CDR1 SGHRS and CDR2 YFSETQ. The CDR3 is made up of 15 amino acids. The DNA of the CDR3 is TGCGCCAGCAGCTTAGACGAGGGACAGTACAATGAGCAGTTCTTC. This translates into CASSLDEGQYNEQFF.

The genes are TRBV7-2 and TRBJ1-2, with a tentative D call TRBD1 (6 bases). Between the trimmed V and J ends, which lost 3 bases and 5 bases, there was a span of 16 bases. The CDR3 loop spans 15 amino acids. CDR1 is SGHTA and CDR2 is FQGNSA in the germline V gene. In nucleotides, the CDR3 is TGTGCCAGCAGCTTCAGTCGGGACACTTTATATGGCTACACCTTC. This sequence encodes CASSFSRDTLYGYTF.

J is TRBJ2-5 and V is TRBV3-1; 11 bases agree with TRBD2. The germline V gene encodes CDR1 LGHDT and CDR2 YNNKEL (reference sequence). The CDR3 has 17 amino acids. With V trimmed by 3 bases and J by 4 bases, 10 bases remained unmatched. The CDR3 reads CASSQALTSGARETQYF. CDR3 nucleotide sequence: TGTGCCAGCAGCCAGGCCTTGACTAGCGGGGCTAGAGAGACCCAGTACTTC.

The chain links TRBV6-5 to TRBJ2-7, with D unresolved. Germline CDR1 MNHEY, CDR2 SVGAGI. This CDR3 contains 13 residues. V was cut by 6 bases and J by 0 bases, with 9 bases left in between. The CDR3 sequence: CASRAEGSYEQYV. The CDR3 region has the DNA TGTGCCAGCAGGGCCGAAGGCTCCTACGAGCAGTACGTC.

This clonotype was seen only a few times. The genes are TRBV6-5 and TRBJ1-5, with D possibly being TRBD1 (5 bases). V was shortened by 0 bases and J by 6 bases, with 9 bases between the two germline ends. The CDR3 extends over 14 amino acids. The germline V gene has CDR1 MNHEY and CDR2 SVGAGI. CDR3: CASSYSRGTQPQHF. As DNA, the CDR3 is TGTGCCAGCAGTTACTCGAGGGGTACTCAGCCCCAGCATTTT.

This clonotype was found a few times. The rearrangement links TRBV5-4 to TRBJ2-1, with D possibly being TRBD2 (6 bases). The CDR3 is made up of 15 amino acids. Germline V gene sequence: CDR1 SGHNT, CDR2 YYREEE (reference sequence). Trimming pared 4 bases from V and 2 bases from J, leaving 13 bases between. DNA of the CDR3: TGTGCCAGCAGCCTCGCGCCTAGCGCCTACAATGAGCAGTTCTTC. It codes for CASSLAPSAYNEQFF.

The chain carries TRBV4-1 and TRBJ2-7; 7 bases line up with TRBD2. The V segment lost 1 base and the J segment 0 bases; nucleotides outside the gene matches: 3. Germline CDR1 reads MGHRA; CDR2 reads YSYEKL. This CDR3 spans 15 amino acids. The CDR3 coding sequence is TGCGCCAGCAGCCAAGGAGGCGGGAGCTCCTACGAGCAGTACTTC. Protein sequence: CASSQGGGSSYEQYF.

In its sample, this clonotype was seen a few times. The CDR3 DNA sequence: TGTGCCAGCCTGGGAGTATCGCGAAACACCATATATTTT. Its translation: CASLGVSRNTIYF. This sequence joins TRBV28 and TRBJ1-3; D gene unclear. Per the germline V gene, CDR1 is MDHEN and CDR2 is SYDVKM. V lost 8 bases and J 5 bases, leaving 13 bases between the germline ends. The CDR3 runs to 13 residues.

This clonotype was seen many times. This chain uses TRBV4-3 with TRBJ2-2; no reliable D call. Germline V gene lookup returns CDR1 LGHNA and CDR2 YSLEER. The V end was cut by 0 bases, the J end by 6 bases, with 11 bases between. This CDR3 contains 15 residues. CDR3 in amino acids: CASSQDRRWAGELFF. The CDR3 nucleotides read TGCGCCAGCAGCCAAGACCGGAGATGGGCCGGGGAGCTGTTTTTT.